These T cell receptor beta chains were read from a single sample in a study of molecular identifiers for immune sequencing clone quantification. TCRdb reanalysed the PCR reads using MiXCR and keeps one entry per CDR3 protein. Of hundreds of thousands of distinct CDR3 sequences listed, about a fifth were seen once; the top ten hold about 0.81%. The sample taken for sequencing was naive CD8+ T cells from blood, with Jurkat cell RNA spiked in. The origin of the receptors is a human donor in good health. Some libraries in this study had Jurkat cell RNA spiked in. CDR3s include the opening cysteine and the closing phenylalanine or tryptophan. Each record gives: D gene, V gene, J gene, clone size, CDR3 DNA, CDR3 protein. D genes are given only for firm matches. Clone size is stated in some rows and not others, as once, few, many or a class when expanded.

TRBD1,TRBV6-2/TRBV6-3,TRBJ2-4,few,TGTGCCAGCGGGACAGCCAGCGGAAACATTCAGTACTTC,CASGTASGNIQYF
NA,TRBV6-5,TRBJ2-6,NA,TGTGCCAGCAGTTACAGGGGTAGGGCCAACGTCCTGACTTTC,CASSYRGRANVLTF
NA,TRBV4-1,TRBJ1-5,many,TGCGCCAGCAGCCAGTTCGGGGATTTAAGCAATCAGCCCCAGCATTTT,CASSQFGDLSNQPQHF
NA,TRBV27,TRBJ2-1,NA,TGTGCCAGCAGTTTAGTTTTCGGCACCTCCTACAATGAGCAGTTCTTC,CASSLVFGTSYNEQFF
NA,TRBV7-9,TRBJ2-1,many,TGTGCCAGCAGCTCACTTGTGGGTGAGCAGTTCTTC,CASSSLVGEQFF
TRBD2,TRBV7-9,TRBJ2-7,NA,TGTGCCAGCAGCTCCAGCGGGAGGACTCCGCGGGAGCAGTACTTC,CASSSSGRTPREQYF
TRBD1,TRBV2,TRBJ1-1,once,TGTGCCAGCAGTGAAACGTTCCCGGGACAGGGGGCGACTGAAGCTTTCTTT,CASSETFPGQGATEAFF
NA,TRBV7-2,TRBJ2-2,many,TGTGCCAGCAGCTTTTACGCGAACACCGGGGAGCTGTTTTTT,CASSFYANTGELFF
TRBD2,TRBV24-1,TRBJ2-2,NA,TGTGCCACCAGTGATAAGGGAGGGGTGAACACCGGGGAGCTGTTTTTT,CATSDKGGVNTGELFF
TRBD2,TRBV7-2,TRBJ2-1,many,TGTGCCAGCAGCTTAGATGGTAGCGGGGCCCCAGGCCTTTACAATGAGCAGTTCTTC,CASSLDGSGAPGLYNEQFF
TRBD1,TRBV19,TRBJ1-6,NA,TGTGCCAGTAACCGGGACAGGGGCAATTCACCCCTCCACTTT,CASNRDRGNSPLHF
NA,TRBV7-2,TRBJ2-2,many,TGTGCCAGCAGCTTAGAGGAGGGCCGAGCGGAGAACACCGGGGAGCTGTTTTTT,CASSLEEGRAENTGELFF
NA,TRBV4-3,TRBJ1-5,once,TGCGCCAGCAGCCCCGGGGGCAGTTTAAGCAATCAGCCCCAGCATTTT,CASSPGGSLSNQPQHF
TRBD1,TRBV27,TRBJ1-5,many,TGTGCCAGCAGTGTTCGACAGGGGAATCAGCCCCAGCATTTT,CASSVRQGNQPQHF
NA,TRBV7-9,TRBJ1-2,many,TGTGCCAGCAGCTCCCAGGCGGGGGGCTACACCTTC,CASSSQAGGYTF